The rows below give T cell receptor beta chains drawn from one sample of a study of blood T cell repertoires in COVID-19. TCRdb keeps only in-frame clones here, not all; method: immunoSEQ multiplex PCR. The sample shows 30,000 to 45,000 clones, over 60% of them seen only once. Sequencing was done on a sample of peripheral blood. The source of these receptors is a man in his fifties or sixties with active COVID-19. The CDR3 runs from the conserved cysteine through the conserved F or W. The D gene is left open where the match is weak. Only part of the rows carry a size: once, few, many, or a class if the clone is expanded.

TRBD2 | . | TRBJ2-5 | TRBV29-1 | CSVRGSPEGETQYF | TGCAGCGTCCGCGGGAGCCCCGAAGGAGAGACCCAGTACTTC
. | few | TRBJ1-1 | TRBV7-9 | CASSLGRGSAEAFF | TGTGCCAGCAGCTTAGGGCGCGGGAGCGCTGAAGCTTTCTTT
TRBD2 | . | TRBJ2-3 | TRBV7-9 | CASSKGTSGGYSTDTQYF | TGTGCCAGCAGCAAAGGGACTAGCGGGGGCTATAGCACAGATACGCAGTATTTT
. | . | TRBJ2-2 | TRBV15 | CATSKGDGGELFF | TGTGCCACCAGCAAGGGGGACGGCGGGGAGCTGTTTTTT
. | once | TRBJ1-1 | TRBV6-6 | CASSPTQGEAFF | TGTGCCAGCAGTCCCACCCAGGGGGAAGCTTTCTTT
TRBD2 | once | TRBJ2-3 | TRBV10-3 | CAIMARDYIVGDTQYF | TGTGCCATCATGGCCCGGGACTACATCGTCGGAGATACGCAGTATTTT
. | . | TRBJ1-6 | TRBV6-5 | CASSSHGGGDSPLHF | TGTGCCAGCAGCTCGCATGGGGGAGGGGATTCACCCCTCCACTTT
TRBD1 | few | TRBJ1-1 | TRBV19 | CASRRSGGEGAFF | TGTGCCAGTAGGAGATCAGGGGGCGAGGGAGCTTTCTTT
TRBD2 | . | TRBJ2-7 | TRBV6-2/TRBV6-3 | CASRYSGRENEQYF | TGTGCCAGCAGGTACAGCGGGAGGGAAAACGAGCAGTACTTC
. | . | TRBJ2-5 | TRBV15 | CATSRVASAGTQYF | TGTGCCACCAGCAGAGTTGCGAGCGCCGGCACCCAGTACTTC
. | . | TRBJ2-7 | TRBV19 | CASSTQGPSSYEQYF | TGTGCCAGTAGTACACAGGGACCAAGCTCCTACGAGCAGTACTTC
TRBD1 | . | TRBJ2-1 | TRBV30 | CAWRKGRQGWGSEQFF | TGTGCCTGGAGGAAGGGTCGACAGGGGTGGGGTTCTGAGCAGTTCTTC
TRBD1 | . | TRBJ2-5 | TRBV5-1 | CASSLVPRQGLQETQYF | TGCGCCAGCAGCTTGGTCCCCAGACAGGGTCTCCAAGAGACCCAGTACTTC
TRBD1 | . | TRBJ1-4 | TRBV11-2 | CASSYGQGNEKLFF | TGTGCCAGCAGCTACGGACAGGGGAATGAAAAACTGTTTTTT
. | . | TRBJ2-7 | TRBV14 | CARGVRGHSYEQYF | TGTGCCAGAGGGGTAAGAGGACACTCCTACGAGCAGTACTTC
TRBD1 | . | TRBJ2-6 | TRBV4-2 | CASSQEGTGAGGANVLTF | TGTGCCAGCAGCCAAGAAGGGACAGGGGCGGGAGGGGCCAACGTCCTGACTTTC
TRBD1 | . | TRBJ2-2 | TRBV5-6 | CASSLPGQGTNTGELFF | TGTGCCAGCAGCTTACCGGGACAGGGGACGAACACCGGGGAGCTGTTTTTT
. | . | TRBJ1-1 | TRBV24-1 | CATSESTSQTFF | TGTGCCACCAGTGAGTCGACTTCTCAAACTTTCTTT
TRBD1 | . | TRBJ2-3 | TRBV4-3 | CASSQDRQGADTQYF | TGCGCCAGCAGCCAAGACCGGCAGGGGGCAGATACGCAGTATTTT
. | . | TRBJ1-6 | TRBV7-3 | CASSLTEAHNSPLHF | TGTGCCAGCAGCCTGACAGAGGCCCATAATTCACCCCTCCACTTT
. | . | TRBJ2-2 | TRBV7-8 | CASSLAMTANTGELFF | TGTGCCAGCAGCTTAGCCATGACAGCGAACACCGGGGAGCTGTTTTTT
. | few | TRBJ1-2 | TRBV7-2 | CASSLAGPGFYTF | TGTGCCAGCAGCTTAGCGGGCCCGGGGTTCTACACCTTC
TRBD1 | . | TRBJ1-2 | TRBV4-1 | CARSRQGRTGVKGYTF | TGCGCCCGCAGCCGACAGGGGCGGACAGGGGTGAAGGGCTACACCTTC
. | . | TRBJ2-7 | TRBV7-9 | CASSLAPGGGGSYEQYF | TGTGCCAGCAGCTTAGCGCCCGGGGGCGGGGGCTCCTACGAGCAGTACTTC
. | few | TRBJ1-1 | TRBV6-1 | CASSEAWALTEAFF | TGTGCCAGCAGTGAAGCTTGGGCGCTCACTGAAGCTTTCTTT
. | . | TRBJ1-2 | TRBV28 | CASSPNTLYGYTF | TGTGCCAGCAGTCCCAACACCCTCTATGGCTACACCTTC
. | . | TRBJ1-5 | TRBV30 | CAWSVGGSNQPQHF | TGTGCCTGGAGTGTCGGAGGGAGCAATCAGCCCCAGCATTTT
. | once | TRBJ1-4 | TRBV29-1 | CSVGDTGSEKLFF | TGCAGCGTTGGAGACACAGGGTCTGAAAAACTGTTTTTT
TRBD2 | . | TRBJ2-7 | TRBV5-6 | CASSLAGGTYEQYF | TGTGCCAGCAGCTTAGCGGGAGGGACCTACGAGCAGTACTTC
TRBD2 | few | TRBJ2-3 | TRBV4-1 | CASSQGEPGLAGGTQYF | TGCGCCAGCAGCCAAGGGGAACCGGGACTAGCGGGGGGAACGCAGTATTTT
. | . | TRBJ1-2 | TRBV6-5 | CASTGEGTGGYTF | TGTGCCAGCACTGGGGAGGGGACGGGGGGCTACACCTTC
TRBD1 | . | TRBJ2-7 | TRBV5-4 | CASSLDRGAYEQYF | TGTGCCAGCAGCCTCGACAGGGGGGCGTACGAGCAGTACTTC
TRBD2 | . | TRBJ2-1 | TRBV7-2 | CASTSGLAGTNEQFF | TGTGCCAGCACCTCAGGGCTAGCGGGGACCAATGAGCAGTTCTTC
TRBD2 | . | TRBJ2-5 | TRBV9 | CASSAHPGLRETQYF | TGTGCCAGCAGCGCTCATCCGGGACTACGTGAGACCCAGTACTTC
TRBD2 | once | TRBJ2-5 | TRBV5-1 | CASSLGGRGQETQYF | TGCGCCAGCAGCTTGGGTGGGAGGGGTCAAGAGACCCAGTACTTC
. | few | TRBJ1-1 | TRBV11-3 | CASSLRTDEAFF | TGTGCCAGCAGTTTAAGGACAGACGAAGCTTTCTTT
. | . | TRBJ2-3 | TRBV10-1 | CASSRSADTQYF | TGCGCCAGCTCCAGGTCGGCCGATACGCAGTATTTT
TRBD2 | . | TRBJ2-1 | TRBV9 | CASTRGVSYNEQFF | TGTGCCAGCACCCGGGGGGTATCCTACAATGAGCAGTTCTTC
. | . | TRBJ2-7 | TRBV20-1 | CSARDIEEQYF | TGCAGTGCTAGAGATATAGAGGAGCAGTACTTC
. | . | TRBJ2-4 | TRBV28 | CASSPYEVIAKNIQYF | TGTGCCAGCAGTCCCTATGAAGTCATAGCCAAAAACATTCAGTACTTC
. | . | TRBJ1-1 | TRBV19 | CASAVAVNTEAFF | TGTGCCTCAGCGGTGGCCGTAAACACTGAAGCTTTCTTT
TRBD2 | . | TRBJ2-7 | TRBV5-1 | CASSLVRGGQDEQYF | TGCGCCAGCAGCTTGGTGCGGGGGGGCCAGGACGAGCAGTACTTC
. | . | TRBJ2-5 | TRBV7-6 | CASSQTDYEETQYF | TGTGCCAGCAGCCAGACGGACTACGAAGAGACCCAGTACTTC
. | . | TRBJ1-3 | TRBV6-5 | CASSRGGGGNTIYF | TGTGCCAGCAGCCGGGGAGGGGGAGGAAACACCATATATTTT
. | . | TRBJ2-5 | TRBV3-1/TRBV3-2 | CASSPGTHRREETQYF | TGTGCCAGCAGCCCGGGGACACATAGGCGCGAAGAGACCCAGTACTTC
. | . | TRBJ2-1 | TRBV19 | CASSELAGSKYNEQFF | TGTGCCAGTAGTGAGCTGGCCGGGAGCAAATACAATGAGCAGTTCTTC
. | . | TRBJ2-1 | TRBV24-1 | CATSEGGGRNEQFF | TGTGCCACCAGTGAAGGTGGAGGGAGGAATGAGCAGTTCTTC
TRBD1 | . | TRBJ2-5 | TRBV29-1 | CSVKQGASKTQYF | TGCAGCGTCAAACAGGGGGCATCGAAGACCCAGTACTTC
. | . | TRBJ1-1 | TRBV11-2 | CASTGGVGEAFF | TGTGCCAGCACCGGGGGAGTGGGTGAAGCTTTCTTT